This T cell receptor beta chain was sequenced in a study of T cells in Graves' hyperthyroidism and ophthalmopathy. Study-wide findings and caveats: Blood also carried most thyroid clonotypes expanded above 0.001. The model predicted ophthalmopathy a median roughly six months before onset.

This clonotype was detected a few times. Antigen specificity is unknown. One end of the junction fails to match germline, which may point to a read error. TCR beta CDR3 sequences were amplified from RNA transcripts. First-round RT-PCR of the TCR CDR3 relied on the HTBI primer set. One entry per CDR3 protein results from TCRdb running MiXCR on the multiplex PCR reads. The sample lists some 740,000 distinct CDR3 sequences, 14% seen once, with roughly 10% in the top ten. The CDR3 contains 12 residues. Germline V gene lookup returns CDR1 MNHEY and CDR2 SMNVEV (reference sequence). The sequence was obtained from a woman between 18 and 30 years old with Graves' hyperthyroidism. The chain joins TRBV27 to TRBJ2-1; D may be TRBD1 (6 bases). The specimen was blood. The CDR3: CASSLTGNGQFF. The CDR3 DNA reads as TGTGCCAGCAGTTTGACAGGCAATGGGCAGTTCTTC.